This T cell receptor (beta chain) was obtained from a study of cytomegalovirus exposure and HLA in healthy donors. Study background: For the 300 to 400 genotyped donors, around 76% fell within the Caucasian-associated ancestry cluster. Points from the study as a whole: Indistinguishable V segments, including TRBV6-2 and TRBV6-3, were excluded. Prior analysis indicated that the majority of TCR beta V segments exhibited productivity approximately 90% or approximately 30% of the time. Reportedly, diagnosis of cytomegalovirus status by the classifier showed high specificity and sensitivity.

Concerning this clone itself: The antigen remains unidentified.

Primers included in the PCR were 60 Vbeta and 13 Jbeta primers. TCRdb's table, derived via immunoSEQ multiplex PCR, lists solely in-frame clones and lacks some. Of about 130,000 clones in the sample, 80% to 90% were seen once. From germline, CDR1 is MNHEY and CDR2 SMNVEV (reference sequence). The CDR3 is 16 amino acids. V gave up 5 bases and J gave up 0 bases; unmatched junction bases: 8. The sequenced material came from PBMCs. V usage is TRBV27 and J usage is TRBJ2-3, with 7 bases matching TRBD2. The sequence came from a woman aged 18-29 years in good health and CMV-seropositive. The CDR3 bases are TGTGCCAGCAGTCGAAGTCCCGGGGGGAGCACAGATACGCAGTATTTT. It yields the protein CASSRSPGGSTDTQYF.